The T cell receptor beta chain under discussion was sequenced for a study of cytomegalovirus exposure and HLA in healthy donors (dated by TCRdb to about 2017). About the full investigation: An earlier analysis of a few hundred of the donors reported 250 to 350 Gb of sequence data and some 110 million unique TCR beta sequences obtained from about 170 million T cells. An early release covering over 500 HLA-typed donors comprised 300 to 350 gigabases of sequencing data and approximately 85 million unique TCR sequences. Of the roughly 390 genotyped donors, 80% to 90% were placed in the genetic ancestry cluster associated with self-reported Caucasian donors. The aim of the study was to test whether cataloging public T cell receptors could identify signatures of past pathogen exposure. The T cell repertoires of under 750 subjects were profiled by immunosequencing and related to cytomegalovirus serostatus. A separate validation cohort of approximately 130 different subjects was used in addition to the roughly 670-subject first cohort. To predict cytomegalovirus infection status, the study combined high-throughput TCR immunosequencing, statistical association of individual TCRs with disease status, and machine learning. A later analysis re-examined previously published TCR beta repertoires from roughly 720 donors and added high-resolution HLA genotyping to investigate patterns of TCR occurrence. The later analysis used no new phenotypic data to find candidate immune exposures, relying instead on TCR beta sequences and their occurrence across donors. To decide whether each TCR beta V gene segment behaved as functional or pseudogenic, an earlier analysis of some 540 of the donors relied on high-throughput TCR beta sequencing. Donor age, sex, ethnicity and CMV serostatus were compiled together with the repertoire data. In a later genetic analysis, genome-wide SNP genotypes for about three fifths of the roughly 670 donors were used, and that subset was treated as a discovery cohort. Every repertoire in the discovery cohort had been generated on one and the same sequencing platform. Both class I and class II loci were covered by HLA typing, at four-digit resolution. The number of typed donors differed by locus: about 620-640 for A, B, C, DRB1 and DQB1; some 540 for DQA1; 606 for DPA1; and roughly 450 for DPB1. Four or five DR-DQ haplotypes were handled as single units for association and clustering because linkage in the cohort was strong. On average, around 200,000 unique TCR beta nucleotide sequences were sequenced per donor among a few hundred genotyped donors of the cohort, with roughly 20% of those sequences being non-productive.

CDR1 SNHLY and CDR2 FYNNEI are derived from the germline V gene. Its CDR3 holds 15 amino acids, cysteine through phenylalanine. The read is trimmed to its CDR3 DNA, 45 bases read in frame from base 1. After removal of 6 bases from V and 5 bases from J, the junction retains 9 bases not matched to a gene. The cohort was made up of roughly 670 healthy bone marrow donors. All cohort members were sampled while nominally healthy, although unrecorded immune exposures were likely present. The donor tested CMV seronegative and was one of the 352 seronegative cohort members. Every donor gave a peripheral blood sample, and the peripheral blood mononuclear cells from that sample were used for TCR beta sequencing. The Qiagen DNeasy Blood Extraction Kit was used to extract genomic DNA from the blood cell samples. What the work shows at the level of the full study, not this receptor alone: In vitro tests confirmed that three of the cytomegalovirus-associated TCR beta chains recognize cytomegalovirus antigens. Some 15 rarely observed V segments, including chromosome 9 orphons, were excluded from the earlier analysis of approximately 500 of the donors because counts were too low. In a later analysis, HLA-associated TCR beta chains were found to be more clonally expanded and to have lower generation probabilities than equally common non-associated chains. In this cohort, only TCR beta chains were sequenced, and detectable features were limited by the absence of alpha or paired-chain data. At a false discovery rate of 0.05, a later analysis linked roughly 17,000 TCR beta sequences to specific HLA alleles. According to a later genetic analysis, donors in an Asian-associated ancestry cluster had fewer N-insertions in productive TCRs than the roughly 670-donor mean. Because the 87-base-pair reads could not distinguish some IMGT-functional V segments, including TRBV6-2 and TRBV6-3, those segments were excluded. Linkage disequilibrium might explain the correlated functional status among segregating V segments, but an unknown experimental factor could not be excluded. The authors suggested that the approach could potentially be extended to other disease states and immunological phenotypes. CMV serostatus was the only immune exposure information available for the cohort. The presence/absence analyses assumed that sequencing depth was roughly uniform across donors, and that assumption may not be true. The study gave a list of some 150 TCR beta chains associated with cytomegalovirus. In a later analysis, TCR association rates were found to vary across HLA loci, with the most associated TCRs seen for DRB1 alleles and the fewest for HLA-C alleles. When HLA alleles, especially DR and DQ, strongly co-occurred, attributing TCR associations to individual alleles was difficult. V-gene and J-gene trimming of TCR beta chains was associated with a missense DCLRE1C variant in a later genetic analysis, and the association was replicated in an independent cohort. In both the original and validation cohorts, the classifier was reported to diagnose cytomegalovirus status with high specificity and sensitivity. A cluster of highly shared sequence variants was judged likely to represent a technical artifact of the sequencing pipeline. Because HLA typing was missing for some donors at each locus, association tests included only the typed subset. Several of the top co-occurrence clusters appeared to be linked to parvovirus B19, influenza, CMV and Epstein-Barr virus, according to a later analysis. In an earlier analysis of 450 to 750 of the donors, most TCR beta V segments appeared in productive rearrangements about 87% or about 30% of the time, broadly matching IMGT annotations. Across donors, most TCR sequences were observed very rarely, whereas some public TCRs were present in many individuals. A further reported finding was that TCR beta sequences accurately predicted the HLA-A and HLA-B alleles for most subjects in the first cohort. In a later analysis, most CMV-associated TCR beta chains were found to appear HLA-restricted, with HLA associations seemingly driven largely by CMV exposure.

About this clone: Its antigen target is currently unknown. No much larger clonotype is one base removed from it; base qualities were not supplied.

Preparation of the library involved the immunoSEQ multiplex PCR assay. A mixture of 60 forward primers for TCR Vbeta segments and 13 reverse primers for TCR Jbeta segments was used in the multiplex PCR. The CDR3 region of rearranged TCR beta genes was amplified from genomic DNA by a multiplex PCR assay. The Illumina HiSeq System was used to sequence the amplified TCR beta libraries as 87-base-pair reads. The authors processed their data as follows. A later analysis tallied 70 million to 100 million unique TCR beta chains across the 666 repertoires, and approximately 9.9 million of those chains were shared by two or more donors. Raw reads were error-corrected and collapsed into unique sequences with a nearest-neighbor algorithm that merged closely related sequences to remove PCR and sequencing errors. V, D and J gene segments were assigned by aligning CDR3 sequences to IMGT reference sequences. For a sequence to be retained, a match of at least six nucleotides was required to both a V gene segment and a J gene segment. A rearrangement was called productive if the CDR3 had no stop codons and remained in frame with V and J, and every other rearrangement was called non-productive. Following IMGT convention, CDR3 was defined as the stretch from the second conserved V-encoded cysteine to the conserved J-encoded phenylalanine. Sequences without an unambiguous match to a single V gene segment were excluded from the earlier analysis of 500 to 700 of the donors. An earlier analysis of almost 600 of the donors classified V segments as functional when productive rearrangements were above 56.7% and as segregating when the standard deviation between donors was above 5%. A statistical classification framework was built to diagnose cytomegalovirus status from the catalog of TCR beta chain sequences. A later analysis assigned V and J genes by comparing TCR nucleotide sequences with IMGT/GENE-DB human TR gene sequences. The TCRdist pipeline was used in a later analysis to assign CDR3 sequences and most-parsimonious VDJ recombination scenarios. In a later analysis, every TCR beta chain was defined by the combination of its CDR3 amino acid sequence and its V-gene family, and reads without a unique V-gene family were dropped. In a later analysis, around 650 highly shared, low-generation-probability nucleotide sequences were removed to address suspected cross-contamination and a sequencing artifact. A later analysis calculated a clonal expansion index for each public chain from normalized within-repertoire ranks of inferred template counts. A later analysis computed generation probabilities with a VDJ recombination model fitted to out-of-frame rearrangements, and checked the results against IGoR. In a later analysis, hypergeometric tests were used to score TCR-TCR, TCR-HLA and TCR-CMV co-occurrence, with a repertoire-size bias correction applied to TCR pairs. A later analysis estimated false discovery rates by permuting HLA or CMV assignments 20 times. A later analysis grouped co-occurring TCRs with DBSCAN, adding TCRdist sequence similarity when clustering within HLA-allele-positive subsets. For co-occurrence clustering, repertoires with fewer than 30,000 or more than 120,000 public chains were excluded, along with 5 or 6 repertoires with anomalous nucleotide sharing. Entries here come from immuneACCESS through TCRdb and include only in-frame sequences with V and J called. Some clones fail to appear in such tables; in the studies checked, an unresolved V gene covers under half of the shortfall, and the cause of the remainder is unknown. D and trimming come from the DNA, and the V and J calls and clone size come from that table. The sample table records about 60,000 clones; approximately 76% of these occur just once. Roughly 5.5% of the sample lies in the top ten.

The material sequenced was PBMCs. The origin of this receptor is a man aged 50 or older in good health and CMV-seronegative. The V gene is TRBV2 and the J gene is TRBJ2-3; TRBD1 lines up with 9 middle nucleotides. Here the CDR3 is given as CASREQGAQGDTQYF. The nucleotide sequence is TGTGCCAGCAGGGAACAGGGGGCGCAGGGAGATACGCAGTATTTT.